Shown below are 24 T cell receptor beta chains from a single sample sequenced in a study of blood T cell repertoires in COVID-19. Clones were read by immunoSEQ multiplex PCR, and TCRdb kept only the in-frame ones, dropping some. The sample has 130,000 or so clones, 82% seen once; the top ten hold 4% to 5%. Source material: peripheral blood. The receptors derive from an older woman with acute or convalescent COVID-19.

V gene TRBV19 combines with J gene TRBJ2-6; D perhaps matches TRBD1 (5 bases). Per germline, CDR1 LNHDA and CDR2 SQIVND (reference sequence). V was trimmed by 7 bases and J by 0 bases, leaving 13 bases between them. The CDR3 has 16 amino acids. The DNA of the CDR3 is TGTGCCAGTATCTCAGGGCCCCCCTCTGGGGCCAACGTCCTGACTTTC. It codes for CASISGPPSGANVLTF. Variable domain in full (rest from reference TRBV19 and TRBJ2-6): DGGITQSPKYLFRKEGQNVTLSCEQNLNHDAMYWYRQDPGQGLRLIYYSQIVNDFQKGDIAEGYSVSREKKESFPLTVTSAQKNPTAFYLCASISGPPSGANVLTFGAGSRLTVL.

This sequence joins TRBV6-1 and TRBJ2-1; TRBD2 agrees at 11 bases. Germline loops: CDR1 MNHNS, CDR2 SASEGT. This CDR3 has 17 amino acids. V shed 3 bases, J shed 5 bases, and the junction held 9 bases outside the gene matches. The CDR3 loop reads CASSEDMGLAVHNEQFF. The CDR3, as DNA: TGTGCCAGCAGTGAGGACATGGGACTAGCGGTCCACAATGAGCAGTTCTTC.

The rearrangement joins TRBV11-3 to TRBJ2-5, with TRBD2 identical over 7 bases. CDR1 SGHNT and CDR2 YENEEA come from the germline V gene. This CDR3 is 17 amino acids long. J was trimmed by 4 bases and V by 5 bases; bases with no gene match: 16. The CDR3 loop is CASSPRGGGPLSETQYF. The CDR3 DNA sequence: TGTGCCAGCAGCCCTAGGGGCGGGGGACCCTTGTCAGAGACCCAGTACTTC. Using reference TRBV11-3 and TRBJ2-5 for the parts outside the CDR3, the full variable domain is EAGVVQSPRYKIIEKKQPVAFWCNPISGHNTLYWYLQNLGQGPELLIRYENEEAVDDSQLPKDRFSAERLKGVDSTLKIQPAELGDSAVYLCASSPRGGGPLSETQYFGPGTRLLVL.

The V and J genes are TRBV6-2 or TRBV6-3 and TRBJ2-5, with D perhaps TRBD2 (7 bases). This CDR3 contains 16 residues. Germline V gene sequence: CDR1 MNHEY, CDR2 SVGEGT. The V gene lost 0 bases and the J gene lost 2 bases, with 13 bases spanning the gap. CDR3 DNA: TGTGCCAGCAGTTACTCGATCGGGGGGCCGCAAGAGACCCAGTACTTC. Encoded protein: CASSYSIGGPQETQYF.

The V call is TRBV11-3, the J call TRBJ2-5, with a tentative D call TRBD1 (5 bases). Germline CDR1 and CDR2: SGHNT and YENEEA. V was cut by 7 bases and J by 1 base, with 7 bases left in between. The CDR3 runs to 12 residues. CDR3 bases: TGTGCCAGCACACAGGCCCAAGAGACCCAGTACTTC. Residues: CASTQAQETQYF.

The V gene is TRBV30, the J gene TRBJ1-1; a possible D gene is TRBD1 (5 bases). The V and J ends lost 0 bases and 10 bases respectively, with 12 bases between them. Germline CDR1 and CDR2: GTSNPN and SVGIG (reference sequence). This CDR3 is built from 12 residues. CDR3 sequence (DNA): TGTGCCTGGAGTGTACCTGCAGGGCGAGCTTTCTTT. Translated, it gives CAWSVPAGRAFF.

This clone was found a few times. The chain is built from TRBV10-3 and TRBJ2-7, with a possible D match to TRBD1 (5 bases). There are 12 residues in the CDR3. V was shortened by 3 bases and J by 2 bases, with 5 bases between the two germline ends. The germline V gene encodes CDR1 ENHRY and CDR2 SYGVKD. The CDR3: CAISEQAYEQYF. CDR3 coding DNA: TGTGCCATCAGTGAACAGGCCTACGAGCAGTACTTC.

The chain links TRBV7-2 to TRBJ1-2, with D perhaps TRBD1 (5 bases). The CDR3 covers 12 residues. Germline loops: CDR1 SGHTA, CDR2 FQGNSA. V gave up 5 bases and J gave up 8 bases, with 12 bases separating them. CDR3 region: CASSGSPGGYTF. The CDR3 region has the DNA TGTGCCAGCAGCGGATCCCCAGGGGGCTACACCTTC.

V is TRBV10-1 and J is TRBJ1-1, with TRBD1 identical over 10 bases. This CDR3 is built from 15 residues. With V trimmed by 0 bases and J by 7 bases, 5 bases remained unmatched. The germline gives CDR1 WNHNN, CDR2 SYGVQD (reference sequence). The CDR3 reads CASSESMGTGDEAFF. Written as DNA, the CDR3 is TGCGCCAGCAGTGAGTCGATGGGGACAGGGGATGAAGCTTTCTTT.

The V gene is TRBV3-1 (or the pseudogene TRBV3-2), the J gene TRBJ2-1, with 7 positions matching TRBD1. This CDR3 contains 17 residues. Per germline, CDR1 LGHDT and CDR2 YNNKEL (reference sequence). Losses at the gene ends were 3 bases for V and 3 bases for J; bases not matched to a gene: 11. The CDR3 nucleotides are TGTGCCAGCAGCCAGGGCCTAGACAGGGCCCTCTACAATGAGCAGTTCTTC. Translated: CASSQGLDRALYNEQFF.

In nucleotides, the CDR3 is TGTGCCAGCAGCCCCTTGTGGACAGGTACTGAGCAGTACTTC. Translated: CASSPLWTGTEQYF. The gene calls are TRBV5-5 and TRBJ2-7; the match to TRBD1 covers 7 bases. V was clipped by 4 bases and J by 7 bases; unmatched bases: 11. The CDR3 spans 14 residues. The germline V gene has CDR1 SGHKS and CDR2 YYEKEE (reference sequence).

The rearrangement joins TRBV6-5 to TRBJ1-4, with a possible D match to TRBD1 (6 bases). V was cut by 2 bases and J by 6 bases, with 13 bases left in between. The CDR3 is 15 amino acids. Germline CDR1 is MNHEY and CDR2 is SVGAGI. The CDR3 sequence: CASSYVSRGDEKLFF. Written as DNA, the CDR3 is TGTGCCAGCAGTTACGTGTCCAGGGGCGATGAAAAACTGTTTTTT.

This clone was seen a handful of times. The gene calls are TRBV12-3 or TRBV12-4 and TRBJ1-2; 7 nucleotides align to TRBD1. Trimming removed 6 bases from V and 8 bases from J; junction bases left unmatched: 6. This CDR3 region has 12 residues. CDR3 sequence reads: CASSDTGDGYTF. As DNA, the CDR3 is TGTGCCAGCAGCGATACAGGGGACGGCTACACCTTC.

This chain joins TRBV27 and TRBJ1-6; TRBD1 agrees at 7 bases. Germline CDR1 is MNHEY and CDR2 is SMNVEV (reference sequence). The ends lost 5 bases at V and 5 bases at J; junction bases unmatched: 6. This CDR3 spans 15 amino acids. CDR3 DNA sequence: TGTGCCAGCAGTCCCGCCGGGACAGATAATTCACCCCTCCACTTT. Its translation: CASSPAGTDNSPLHF.

The chain carries TRBV5-5 and TRBJ2-3; a weak D match, TRBD2 (6 bases). Germline loops: CDR1 SGHKS, CDR2 YYEKEE (reference sequence). This CDR3 region has 13 residues. Trimming removed 0 bases from V and 4 bases from J, with 6 bases in between. The chain's CDR3 is CASSLASADTQYF. The CDR3 DNA reads TGTGCCAGCAGCTTGGCTAGCGCAGATACGCAGTATTTT.

This clone came up a few times. The chain is built from TRBV19 and TRBJ1-1; D gene ambiguous. The V end was cut by 6 bases, the J end by 4 bases, with 12 bases between. Per germline, CDR1 LNHDA and CDR2 SQIVND (reference sequence). This CDR3 comprises 13 residues. In nucleotides, the CDR3 is TGTGCCAGTAGGACGCCGCCGGGCACTGAAGCTTTCTTT. Translation: CASRTPPGTEAFF.

The chain employs TRBV10-3 and TRBJ1-6; 8 bases line up with TRBD1. Germline V gene lookup returns CDR1 ENHRY and CDR2 SYGVKD. Losses at the gene ends were 6 bases for V and 8 bases for J; bases not matched to a gene: 3. The CDR3 is 13 amino acids. For the CDR3, the DNA is TGTGCCATCAGCGGACAGGGTGATTCACCCCTCCACTTT. Translation: CAISGQGDSPLHF.

This sequence joins TRBV19 and TRBJ2-2, with 7 nucleotides matching TRBD1. V shed 5 bases and J 2 bases; nucleotides not matched to a gene: 5. There are 15 residues in the CDR3. The germline V gene encodes CDR1 LNHDA and CDR2 SQIVND (reference sequence). The CDR3 is CASSGQVGNTGELFF. The CDR3 DNA sequence: TGTGCCAGTAGTGGACAGGTGGGAAACACCGGGGAGCTGTTTTTT. The whole variable domain, filled in from reference TRBV19 and TRBJ2-2, reads DGGITQSPKYLFRKEGQNVTLSCEQNLNHDAMYWYRQDPGQGLRLIYYSQIVNDFQKGDIAEGYSVSREKKESFPLTVTSAQKNPTAFYLCASSGQVGNTGELFFGEGSRLTVL.

The chain is built from TRBV16 and TRBJ2-1; D uncertain. This CDR3 spans 15 amino acids. The germline V and J ends were trimmed by 2 bases and 4 bases, with 12 bases remaining between them. The germline CDR1 and CDR2 sequences are KGHSY and FQNENV. The CDR3 DNA sequence: TGTGCCAGCAGCCAAGCGGCGAAACAATACAATGAGCAGTTCTTC. This gives the protein CASSQAAKQYNEQFF.

The genes are TRBV2 and TRBJ2-5; D gene unclear. Germline CDR1 is SNHLY and CDR2 is FYNNEI. The CDR3 has 14 amino acids. V lost 4 bases, J lost 1 base, and 10 bases lay in between. CDR3 coding DNA: TGTGCCAGCAGTGGACTCTTAGTCCAAGAGACCCAGTACTTC. Translating gives CASSGLLVQETQYF.

This sequence joins TRBV19 and TRBJ1-4; 10 bases line up with TRBD1. CDR3 length equals 17 residues. Per germline, CDR1 LNHDA and CDR2 SQIVND (reference sequence). V trimming: 5 bases; J trimming: 0 bases; junction bases outside the gene matches: 6. Written as DNA, the CDR3 is TGTGCCAGTAGTCGACAGGGGGCCCGTGCAACTAATGAAAAACTGTTTTTT. As protein: CASSRQGARATNEKLFF.

This chain connects TRBV5-1 to TRBJ1-1, with TRBD1 matching 10 bases. Germline CDR1 SGHRS, CDR2 YFSETQ. Unmatched junction bases numbered 4, after V lost 4 bases and J lost 1 base. This CDR3 is 15 amino acids long. CDR3 sequence (DNA): TGCGCCAGCAGCCCTAGACAGGGGGCGAACACTGAAGCTTTCTTT. This gives the protein CASSPRQGANTEAFF.

The J gene is TRBJ1-2, the V gene TRBV19; the D gene is possibly TRBD1 (5 bases). Germline assignment: CDR1 LNHDA and CDR2 SQIVND (reference sequence). The V end was cut by 3 bases, the J end by 4 bases, with 12 bases between. The CDR3 extends over 14 amino acids. CDR3 sequence: CASSIPDRAYGYTF. Written as DNA, the CDR3 is TGTGCCAGTAGTATTCCCGACAGAGCCTATGGCTACACCTTC.

The rearrangement joins TRBV7-9 to TRBJ2-3; no clear D gene. CDR1 is SEHNR and CDR2 is FQNEAQ in the germline V gene (reference sequence). The CDR3 totals 15 residues. V lost 2 bases to trimming and J lost 2 bases, with 11 bases between them. This CDR3 is CASSLNQANTDTQYF. The CDR3 DNA follows: TGTGCCAGCAGCTTAAATCAAGCTAACACAGATACGCAGTATTTT.